A single T cell receptor (beta chain) is shown here with its context. Original handling: How many nucleated cells were present was estimated from reference gene primer amplification. Here immunoSEQ multiplex PCR was the method, and the copy in TCRdb shows in-frame clones only, minus some. V and J calls and clone size are those listed in that table; D and trimming were worked out from the DNA. The table records 55,000 to 65,000 clones, 80% to 95% of them present only once. V gave up 2 bases and J gave up 3 bases, with 16 bases separating them. This CDR3 contains 16 residues. Germline V gene lookup returns CDR1 SGHTS and CDR2 YDEGEE. The sample comes from a study of blood T cell repertoires in COVID-19. Study-level background: Italy, Spain and the United States were the sources of the convalescent and acute COVID-19 samples. Sources were T cells, B-cell-depleted T cells, or PBMCs; the material itself was cDNA or gDNA.

Sequenced sample: peripheral blood. The source of this sequence is a woman older than 75 with active COVID-19. The J gene is TRBJ2-3, the V gene TRBV5-8; a weak D match, TRBD2 (6 bases). The DNA for the CDR3 is TGTGCCAGCAGCTTAGGGACTGGCCTCAGGACAGATACGCAGTATTTT. Translation: CASSLGTGLRTDTQYF. The full variable domain, in which reference TRBV5-8 and TRBJ2-3 provide the parts outside the CDR3, is EAGVTQSPTHLIKTRGQQATLRCSPISGHTSVYWYQQALGLGLQFLLWYDEGEERNRGNFPPRFSGRQFPNYSSELNVNALELEDSALYLCASSLGTGLRTDTQYFGPGTRLTVL.